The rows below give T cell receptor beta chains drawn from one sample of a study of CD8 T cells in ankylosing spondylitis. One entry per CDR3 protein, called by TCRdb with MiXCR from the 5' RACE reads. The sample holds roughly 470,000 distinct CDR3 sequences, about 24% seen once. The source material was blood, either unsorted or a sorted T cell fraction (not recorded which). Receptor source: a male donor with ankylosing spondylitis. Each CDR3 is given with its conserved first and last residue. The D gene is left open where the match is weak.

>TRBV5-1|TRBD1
CASSPGRRQGNYGYTF
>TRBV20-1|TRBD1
CSAIQGAEWDEQYF
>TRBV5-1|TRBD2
CASSFGTSFRNEQFF
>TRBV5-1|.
CASSAGPVYEQYF
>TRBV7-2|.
CASNTMQGRGTEAFF
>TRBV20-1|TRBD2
CSAREFREGTETQYF
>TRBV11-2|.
CASSSLRAGSDEQFF
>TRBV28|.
CASSLPPAVILTEAFF
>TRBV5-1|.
CASSFSRGREKLFF
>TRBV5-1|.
CASSLEVGDTQYF
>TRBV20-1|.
CSAKAFGGIYGYTF
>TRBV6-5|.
CASSYVGGPYSNQPQHF
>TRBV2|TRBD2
CASRTSSGADNEQFF
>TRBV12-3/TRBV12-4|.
CASMYGNQPQHF
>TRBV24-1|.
CATSDLEPQPQHF
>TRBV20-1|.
CSARDFDHEVRDTQYF
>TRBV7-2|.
CASSLHLNQPQHF
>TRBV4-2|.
CASSQDMGETQYF
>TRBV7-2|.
CASSPEWQRNTIYF
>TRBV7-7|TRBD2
CASSSLATSNTGELFF
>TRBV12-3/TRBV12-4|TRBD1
CASSRDRGLGNTEAFF
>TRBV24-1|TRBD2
CATSEGGGAQETQYF
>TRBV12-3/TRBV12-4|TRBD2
CASKTSGGTDTQYF
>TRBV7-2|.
CASSSRRGDTDTQYF
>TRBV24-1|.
CATSEPAGEQFF
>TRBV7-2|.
CASSLVGPGSTQYF
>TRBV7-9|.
CASSLDPGEKLFF
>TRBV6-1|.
CASSRSTSNTEAFF
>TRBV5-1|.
CASSWTGTTTKQYF
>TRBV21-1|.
CASTIRDRGNAEAFF
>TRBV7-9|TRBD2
CASSLVRVGGSNEQFF
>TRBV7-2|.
CASSFAYQETQYF
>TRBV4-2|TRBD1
CASSQDSGGANYGYTF
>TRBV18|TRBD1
CASSPAGTGGWDEQFF
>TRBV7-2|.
CASSLVHEQYF
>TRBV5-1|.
CASSSGPQGSEAFF
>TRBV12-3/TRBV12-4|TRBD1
CASSPTGVSYEGYTF
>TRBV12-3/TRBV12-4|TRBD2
CASSPWTSGIETQYF
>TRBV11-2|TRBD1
CASSLEGGLSSNYGYTF
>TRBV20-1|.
CSARDGDAGANVLTF
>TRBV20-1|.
CSASSGMLYNEQFF